This TCR beta chain was captured in a study of cytomegalovirus exposure and HLA in healthy donors. Use of 60 Vbeta and 13 Jbeta primers characterized the PCR. Here immunoSEQ multiplex PCR was the method, and the copy in TCRdb shows in-frame clones only, minus some. The sample has 99,000 or so clones, around four fifths seen once; the top ten hold 1.5% to 2%. The CDR3 loop spans 14 amino acids. Germline V gives CDR1 MNHEY, CDR2 SMNVEV (reference sequence). V was cut by 2 bases and J by 6 bases, with 13 bases left in between. Source material: PBMCs. This TCR was recovered from a woman aged 40 to 50 in good health and CMV-seronegative. The chain has TRBV27 and TRBJ1-2; a possible D gene is TRBD1 (6 bases). CDR3 DNA: TGTGCCAGCAGTTTAGTCCTTGGGGGCAATGGCTACACCTTC. Translation gives CASSLVLGGNGYTF.